The 30 T cell receptor beta chains presented below share a single source sample, sequenced in a study of cytomegalovirus exposure and HLA in healthy donors. Primers: 60 Vbeta forward and 13 Jbeta reverse. The assay was immunoSEQ multiplex PCR, and TCRdb's table has in-frame clones only and misses some. This table holds 150,000 to 200,000 clones, 60% to 85% found once. Sequenced sample: PBMCs. These receptors originate from a female donor in good health and CMV-seronegative.

The chain combines TRBV7-9 with TRBJ2-1; TRBD1 matches 7 bases. Germline-derived CDR1 and CDR2 are SEHNR and FQNEAQ (reference sequence). J gave up 9 bases and V 4 bases, and 12 bases lay outside the gene matches. The CDR3 totals 15 residues. The chain's CDR3 is CASSSVQGLGREQFF. The CDR3 nucleotides read TGTGCCAGCAGCTCTGTACAGGGGTTGGGGCGTGAGCAGTTCTTC.

This clone came up a few times. The chain joins TRBV5-6 to TRBJ2-5; D remains unclear. The CDR3 is 11 amino acids. CDR1 and CDR2 from the germline V gene are SGHDT and YYEEEE. Trimming stripped 2 bases from V and 4 bases from J, with 3 bases between. The CDR3 protein is CASSFRETQYF. The CDR3 DNA reads TGTGCCAGCAGCTTCCGAGAGACCCAGTACTTC.

This chain links TRBV29-1 with TRBJ2-1, with 14 bases matching TRBD2. CDR1 is SQVTM, CDR2 ANQGSEA, per germline. The CDR3 loop spans 17 amino acids. V lost 1 base to trimming and J lost 7 bases; unmatched junction nucleotides: 9. The CDR3 nucleotides are TGCAGCGTTGAAGTGGGGACTAGCGGGGGCCCTACGAATGAGCAGTTCTTC. Its protein is CSVEVGTSGGPTNEQFF.

V usage is TRBV7-9 and J usage is TRBJ1-2, with D perhaps matching TRBD1 (5 bases). This CDR3 comprises 16 residues. Looked up from germline, CDR1 is SEHNR and CDR2 is FQNEAQ (reference sequence). V dropped 5 bases and J dropped 3 bases, with 19 bases sitting between them. The CDR3 region has the DNA TGTGCCAGCAGCCTCCGGACACCCTCCCCTTACTATGGCTACACCTTC. As protein: CASSLRTPSPYYGYTF.

The rearrangement joins TRBV15 to TRBJ2-7; 7 bases are shared with TRBD1. V was pared by 5 bases and J by 2 bases, with 9 bases of the junction left unmatched. Germline CDR1 is LNHNV and CDR2 is YYDKDF (reference sequence). The CDR3 consists of 15 residues. The CDR3 DNA follows: TGTGCCACCAGCCCCCTAGACAGGGATCCCTACGAGCAGTACTTC. Translating gives CATSPLDRDPYEQYF.

In regard to this clone: The sample carries other DNA sequences with the same CDR3. The rearrangement links TRBV30 to TRBJ2-7, with TRBD1 matching over 9 bases. The CDR3 sequence is 13 residues long. Per germline, CDR1 GTSNPN and CDR2 SVGIG (reference sequence). Losses at the gene ends were 0 bases for V and 7 bases for J; bases not matched to a gene: 4. The CDR3, as DNA: TGTGCCTGGAGTGTGGGGGGGACAGGGGAGCAGTACTTC. Protein: CAWSVGGTGEQYF. Supplemented by reference TRBV30 and TRBJ2-7, the full variable domain reads SQTIHQWPATLVQPVGSPLSLECTVEGTSNPNLYWYRQAAGRGLQLLFYSVGIGQISSEVPQNLSASRPQDRQFILSSKKLLLSDSGFYLCAWSVGGTGEQYFGPGTRLTVT.

This clone was seen only once. Other DNA sequences in the sample encode the same CDR3. The chain combines TRBV18 with TRBJ2-7; 9 bases are shared with TRBD1. From germline, CDR1 is KGHSH and CDR2 LQKENI. The trim removed 3 bases at V and 4 bases at J, leaving 4 bases unmatched. This CDR3 contains 14 residues. In DNA form, the CDR3 reads TGTGCCAGCTCACCCCCGGGACAGGGATACGAGCAGTACTTC. This codes for CASSPPGQGYEQYF.

The V gene is TRBV28, the J gene TRBJ1-5; 8 positions match TRBD1. This CDR3 has 15 residues. The junction had 6 bases not matched to a gene; V was cut back by 4 bases and J by 4 bases. Germline V gene lookup returns CDR1 MDHEN and CDR2 SYDVKM. CDR3 sequence reads: CASSSGDRLNQPQHF. The DNA of the CDR3 is TGTGCCAGCAGTTCCGGGGACAGGCTAAATCAGCCCCAGCATTTT.

The CDR3 nucleotides are TGTGCCAGCAGCTACCGGACAGGGAGTAACGGGGAGCTGTTTTTT. Its protein product is CASSYRTGSNGELFF. This rearrangement joins TRBV7-6 to TRBJ2-2; 8 bases are a match to TRBD1. From germline, CDR1 is SGHVS and CDR2 FNYEAQ. CDR3 size: 15 residues. The V gene end was trimmed by 4 bases and the J gene end by 7 bases; junction bases not matched to a gene: 8.

This clone was seen more than once but under ten times. V gene TRBV27 combines with J gene TRBJ1-2; 7 positions agree with TRBD1. The CDR3 consists of 15 residues. Losses at the gene ends were 6 bases for V and 5 bases for J; bases not matched to a gene: 12. CDR1 is MNHEY and CDR2 is SMNVEV in the germline V gene (reference sequence). CDR3: CASSVKPGQLYGYTF. CDR3 nucleotides: TGTGCCAGCAGCGTCAAACCGGGACAGCTTTATGGCTACACCTTC.

In this sample, this clone turned up once. This sample also contains other DNA sequences that code for the same CDR3. The chain employs TRBV18 and TRBJ1-1; a possible D gene is TRBD1 (6 bases). V was trimmed by 3 bases and J by 0 bases, leaving 11 bases between them. Germline CDR1 reads KGHSH; CDR2 reads LQKENI. The CDR3 is made up of 15 amino acids. This CDR3 reads CASSPRTEMNTEAFF. The CDR3 DNA sequence: TGTGCCAGCTCACCCAGGACAGAAATGAACACTGAAGCTTTCTTT.

The sample holds one count of this clone. The CDR3 region has the DNA TGTGCCAGCAGTGAAACTGGACTCGGGGAAAAACTGTTTTTT. As protein: CASSETGLGEKLFF. The chain has TRBV6-1 and TRBJ1-4; D call uncertain. Trimming removed 2 bases from V and 8 bases from J, with 12 bases in between. There are 14 residues in the CDR3. CDR1 and CDR2 (germline): MNHNS, SASEGT.

V gene TRBV5-1 combines with J gene TRBJ2-7; D possibly corresponds to TRBD1 (6 bases). Germline V gene lookup returns CDR1 SGHRS and CDR2 YFSETQ. Trimming removed 5 bases from V and 2 bases from J, with 14 bases in between. The CDR3 is made up of 14 amino acids. DNA for the CDR3: TGCGCCAGCAGTTATTCCAGGGGCACCTACGAGCAGTACTTC. Translation gives CASSYSRGTYEQYF. The variable domain in full, with the rest retrieved from reference TRBV5-1 and TRBJ2-7, is KAGVTQTPRYLIKTRGQQVTLSCSPISGHRSVSWYQQTPGQGLQFLFEYFSETQRNKGNFPGRFSGRQFSNSRSEMNVSTLELGDSALYLCASSYSRGTYEQYFGPGTRLTVT.

The J gene is TRBJ2-3, the V gene TRBV7-9, with D possibly matching TRBD1 (6 bases). Trimming cost V 5 bases and J 4 bases, with 10 bases left between them. This CDR3 is 13 amino acids long. The V gene's germline CDR1 is SEHNR and CDR2 FQNEAQ (reference sequence). The CDR3 DNA is TGTGCCAGCAGCAAGGACAGTCCAGATACGCAGTATTTT. It encodes CASSKDSPDTQYF.

The chain joins TRBV6-5 to TRBJ2-1; 7 nucleotides agree with TRBD2. The CDR3 has 14 amino acids. Germline V CDR1 and CDR2: MNHEY, SVGAGI. V lost 2 bases to trimming and J lost 7 bases; unmatched junction nucleotides: 5. DNA of the CDR3: TGTGCCAGCAGTTACGGGAGGGAGGGGAATGAGCAGTTCTTC. Encoded protein: CASSYGREGNEQFF.

As DNA, the CDR3 is TGCACCAGCAGCCTCGGGACTAGCGGTCCCTACGAGCAGTACTTC. Translating gives CTSSLGTSGPYEQYF. The genes are TRBV1 and TRBJ2-5; the table's D call of TRBD2 was not tested on the DNA. The end of the DNA is better explained by TRBJ2-7, so the J call may be wrong. TRBV1 is labeled a pseudogene. This CDR3 has 15 amino acids.

V and J are TRBV4-2 and TRBJ2-1; 10 positions match TRBD1. V lost 1 base to trimming and J lost 5 bases; unmatched junction nucleotides: 8. This CDR3 spans 17 amino acids. CDR1 and CDR2 (germline): LGHNA, YNFKEQ. CDR3 amino acids: CASSQGFSGQGDNEQFF. CDR3 DNA: TGTGCCAGCAGCCAAGGGTTTTCAGGACAGGGGGACAATGAGCAGTTCTTC.

This clone turned up a few times. The CDR3, as DNA: TGTGCCAGCAGCTTGACAGGGGACTCTGGAAACACCATATATTTT. This gives the protein CASSLTGDSGNTIYF. This sequence joins TRBV11-2 and TRBJ1-3, with TRBD1 matching over 8 bases. Germline V lookup: CDR1 SGHAT, CDR2 FQNNGV. The V segment lost 3 bases and the J segment 0 bases; nucleotides outside the gene matches: 1. This CDR3 has 15 amino acids.

The chain joins TRBV9 to TRBJ2-7, with TRBD1 matching 8 bases. The CDR3 consists of 15 residues. The ends lost 4 bases at V and 3 bases at J; junction bases unmatched: 9. Germline CDR1 and CDR2: SGDLS and YYNGEE. In DNA, the CDR3 is TGTGCCAGCAGCTGGGGACAGGACAGCTACTACGAGCAGTACTTC. Its translation: CASSWGQDSYYEQYF. Complete variable domain (other parts from reference TRBV9 and TRBJ2-7): DSGVTQTPKHLITATGQRVTLRCSPRSGDLSVYWYQQSLDQGLQFLIQYYNGEERAKGNILERFSAQQFPDLHSELNLSSLELGDSALYFCASSWGQDSYYEQYFGPGTRLTVT.

V usage is TRBV6-6 and J usage is TRBJ2-2; possibly TRBD1 for D (5 bases). CDR3 length: 16 residues. The germline V gene encodes CDR1 MNHNY and CDR2 SVGAGI (reference sequence). V was pared by 0 bases and J by 3 bases, with 11 bases between. The CDR3 region has the DNA TGTGCCAGCAGTTACTCGGGCAGGGTTGACACCGGGGAGCTGTTTTTT. Amino acid sequence: CASSYSGRVDTGELFF.

This chain links TRBV28 with TRBJ2-1, with 8 nucleotides matching TRBD2. The V segment lost 6 bases and the J segment 5 bases; nucleotides outside the gene matches: 12. The length of the CDR3 is 16 residues. Looked up from germline, CDR1 is MDHEN and CDR2 is SYDVKM. The CDR3 here is CASSSPAGGANNEQFF. The CDR3 DNA sequence: TGTGCCAGCAGCTCCCCGGCGGGGGGCGCAAACAATGAGCAGTTCTTC. Based on the CDR3 plus reference TRBV28 and TRBJ2-1, the full variable domain is DVKVTQSSRYLVKRTGEKVFLECVQDMDHENMFWYRQDPGLGLRLIYFSYDVKMKEKGDIPEGYSVSREKKERFSLILESASTNQTSMYLCASSSPAGGANNEQFFGPGTRLTVL.

This clone occurred a few times. The chain carries TRBV19 and TRBJ1-5, with 11 bases that match TRBD1. V trimming: 5 bases; J trimming: 3 bases; junction bases outside the gene matches: 3. CDR1 LNHDA and CDR2 SQIVND come from the germline V gene (reference sequence). The CDR3 contains 15 residues. The CDR3 is CASSGTGGNNQPQHF. The CDR3 DNA reads as TGTGCCAGTAGTGGGACAGGGGGTAACAATCAGCCCCAGCATTTT.

The chain couples TRBV7-8 to TRBJ2-1; 11 bases are shared with TRBD1. In germline, CDR1 is SGHVS, CDR2 FQNEAQ. The CDR3 length is 12 residues. The V segment lost 5 bases and the J segment 15 bases; nucleotides outside the gene matches: 6. CDR3 protein: CASSQGQGGWFF. The CDR3 coding sequence is TGTGCCAGCAGCCAGGGACAGGGGGGTTGGTTCTTC.

The chain is built from TRBV7-9 and TRBJ1-1, with D possibly TRBD1 on 5 matching bases. Per germline, CDR1 SEHNR and CDR2 FQNEAQ (reference sequence). Trimming took 2 bases from V and 1 from J, leaving 8 bases between them. The CDR3 sequence is 14 residues long. CDR3 nucleotide sequence: TGTGCCAGCAGCTTAACAGGCGAGAACACTGAAGCTTTCTTT. Translating it yields CASSLTGENTEAFF.

The rearrangement links TRBV19 to TRBJ2-5; 7 bases map to TRBD1. Germline V gene lookup returns CDR1 LNHDA and CDR2 SQIVND (reference sequence). This CDR3 contains 13 residues. V lost 9 bases to trimming and J lost 3 bases; unmatched junction nucleotides: 7. The CDR3 DNA is TGTGCCAGCGCGACAGGGAGAGAAGAGACCCAGTACTTC. Translation gives CASATGREETQYF.

The J gene is TRBJ2-3, the V gene TRBV19; 7 nucleotides match TRBD2. There are 13 residues in the CDR3. With 8 bases clipped from V and 6 bases from J, the junction kept 8 bases outside the gene matches. CDR1 and CDR2 (germline): LNHDA, SQIVND (reference sequence). CDR3 amino acids: CASGTAGVDTQYF. CDR3 nucleotide sequence: TGTGCCAGTGGAACGGCGGGGGTGGATACGCAGTATTTT.

The gene calls are TRBV29-1 and TRBJ2-7, with TRBD1 matching 8 bases. Germline V CDR1 and CDR2: SQVTM, ANQGSEA. The trim removed 3 bases at V and 0 bases at J, leaving 7 bases unmatched. This CDR3 spans 15 amino acids. The CDR3 DNA is TGCAGCGTTGAGTCTGTGACAGGGGCCTCCTACGAGCAGTACTTC. Its protein product is CSVESVTGASYEQYF.

This chain connects TRBV2 to TRBJ2-3; 11 bases map to TRBD2. The CDR3 totals 15 residues. Germline trimming cut 4 bases from V and 8 bases from J; bases unmatched to any gene: 8. Germline values: CDR1 SNHLY, CDR2 FYNNEI. CDR3 loop: CASSVTSGGEGTQYF. CDR3 nucleotide sequence: TGTGCCAGCAGTGTTACTAGCGGGGGTGAAGGTACGCAGTATTTT.

The genes are TRBV19 and TRBJ2-5, with 9 bases lining up with TRBD1. In germline, CDR1 is LNHDA, CDR2 SQIVND (reference sequence). The CDR3 loop spans 15 amino acids. Trimming cost V 5 bases and J 4 bases; bases outside gene matches: 8. This chain's CDR3 is CASSPGTGYRETQYF. CDR3 coding DNA: TGTGCCAGTAGTCCCGGGACAGGGTATCGAGAGACCCAGTACTTC.

The gene calls are TRBV5-1 and TRBJ2-7, with a tentative D call TRBD2 (6 bases). Germline loops: CDR1 SGHRS, CDR2 YFSETQ. The CDR3 extends over 16 amino acids. V lost 4 bases, J lost 6 bases, and 23 bases lay in between. The CDR3 here is CASSQSLGGGYSEQYF. The DNA for the CDR3 is TGCGCCAGCAGCCAAAGCTTGGGGGGTGGTTACTCCGAGCAGTACTTC.